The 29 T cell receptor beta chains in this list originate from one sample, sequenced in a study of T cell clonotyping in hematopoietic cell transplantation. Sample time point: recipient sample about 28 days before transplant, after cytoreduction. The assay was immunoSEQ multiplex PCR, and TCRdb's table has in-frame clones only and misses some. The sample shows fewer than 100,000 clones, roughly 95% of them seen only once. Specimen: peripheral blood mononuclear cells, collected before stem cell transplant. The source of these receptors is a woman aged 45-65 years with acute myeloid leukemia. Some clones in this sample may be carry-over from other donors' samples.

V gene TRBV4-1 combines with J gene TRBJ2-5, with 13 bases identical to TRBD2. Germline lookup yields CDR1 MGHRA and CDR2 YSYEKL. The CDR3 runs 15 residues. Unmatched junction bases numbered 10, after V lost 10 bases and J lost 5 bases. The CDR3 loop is CATGTSGTAWETQYF. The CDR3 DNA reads TGCGCCACCGGGACTAGCGGGACCGCCTGGGAGACCCAGTACTTC.

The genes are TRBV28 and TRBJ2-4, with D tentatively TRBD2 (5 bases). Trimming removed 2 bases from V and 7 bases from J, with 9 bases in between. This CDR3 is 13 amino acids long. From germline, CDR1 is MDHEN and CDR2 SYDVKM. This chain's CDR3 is CASSLRGINIQYF. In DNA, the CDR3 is TGTGCCAGCAGTTTACGAGGGATTAACATTCAGTACTTC.

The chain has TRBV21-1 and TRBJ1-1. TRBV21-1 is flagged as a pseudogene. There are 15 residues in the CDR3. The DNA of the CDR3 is TGTGCCAGCAGCAGGACCCTTGGCGCCATCCCTGAAGCTTTCTTT. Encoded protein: CASSRTLGAIPEAFF.

Here the CDR3 DNA reads TGTGCCAGCAGCCCGCGACAGGGGCGATCTTTCTCCTACAATGAGCAGTTCTTC. Protein product: CASSPRQGRSFSYNEQFF. This chain links TRBV7-2 with TRBJ2-1; 8 nucleotides align to TRBD1. CDR1 is SGHTA, CDR2 FQGNSA, per germline. There are 18 residues in the CDR3. The ends lost 5 bases at V and 0 bases at J; junction bases unmatched: 12.

This chain's CDR3 is CASSWTGEGQPQHF. DNA for the CDR3: TGTGCCAGCAGCTGGACAGGGGAGGGTCAGCCCCAGCATTTT. This chain uses TRBV6-5 with TRBJ1-5, with 9 bases aligning to TRBD1. The CDR3 consists of 14 residues. Germline assignment: CDR1 MNHEY and CDR2 SVGAGI. The J segment lost 6 bases and the V segment lost 6 bases, leaving 6 bases of the junction unmatched.

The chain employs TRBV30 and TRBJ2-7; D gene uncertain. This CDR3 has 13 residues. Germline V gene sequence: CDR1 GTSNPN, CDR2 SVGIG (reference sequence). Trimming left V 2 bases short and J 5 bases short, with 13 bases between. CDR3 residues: CAWSSSGLNEQYF. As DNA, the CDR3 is TGTGCCTGGAGTTCCTCGGGCCTTAACGAGCAGTACTTC.

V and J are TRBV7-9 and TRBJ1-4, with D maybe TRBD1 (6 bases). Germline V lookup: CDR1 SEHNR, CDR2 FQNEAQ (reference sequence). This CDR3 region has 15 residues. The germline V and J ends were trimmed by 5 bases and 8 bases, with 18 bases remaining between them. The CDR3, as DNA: TGTGCCAGCAGCCAAACTGGGGGCCGAGGCGAAAAACTGTTTTTT. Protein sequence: CASSQTGGRGEKLFF.

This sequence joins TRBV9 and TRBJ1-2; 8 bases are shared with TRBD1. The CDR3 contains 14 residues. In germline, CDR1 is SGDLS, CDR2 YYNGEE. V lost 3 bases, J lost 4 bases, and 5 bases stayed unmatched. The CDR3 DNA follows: TGTGCCAGCAGCGAGGCGGACAGGGCCTATGGCTACACCTTC. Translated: CASSEADRAYGYTF.

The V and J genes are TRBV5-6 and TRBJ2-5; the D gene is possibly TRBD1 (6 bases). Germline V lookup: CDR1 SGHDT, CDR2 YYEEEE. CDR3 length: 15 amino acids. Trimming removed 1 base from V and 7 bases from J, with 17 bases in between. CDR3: CASSLFLTGYGTQYF. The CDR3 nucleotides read TGTGCCAGCAGCTTGTTTCTAACAGGGTACGGGACCCAGTACTTC.

The CDR3 nucleotides are TGTGCCAGCAGTTTGGCGGGGGTAACCGGGGAGCTGTTTTTT. It is translated as CASSLAGVTGELFF. The V and J genes are TRBV11-3 and TRBJ2-2; 7 bases agree with TRBD2. The CDR3 consists of 14 residues. Germline loops: CDR1 SGHNT, CDR2 YENEEA. The trim removed 6 bases at V and 5 bases at J, leaving 6 bases unmatched.

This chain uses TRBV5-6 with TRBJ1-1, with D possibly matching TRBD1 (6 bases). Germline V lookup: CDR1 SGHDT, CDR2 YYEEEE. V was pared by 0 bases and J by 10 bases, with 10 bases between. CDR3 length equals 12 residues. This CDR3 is CASSLVRGGAFF. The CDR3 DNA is TGTGCCAGCAGCTTGGTGAGGGGGGGAGCTTTCTTT.

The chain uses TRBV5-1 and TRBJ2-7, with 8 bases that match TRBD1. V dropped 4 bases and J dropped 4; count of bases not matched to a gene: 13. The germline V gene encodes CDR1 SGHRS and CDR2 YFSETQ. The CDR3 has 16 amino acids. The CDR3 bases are TGCGCCAGCAGCCCCAGTGCTTGGACAGGGTCGTACGAGCAGTACTTC. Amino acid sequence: CASSPSAWTGSYEQYF. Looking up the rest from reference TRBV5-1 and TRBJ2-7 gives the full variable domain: KAGVTQTPRYLIKTRGQQVTLSCSPISGHRSVSWYQQTPGQGLQFLFEYFSETQRNKGNFPGRFSGRQFSNSRSEMNVSTLELGDSALYLCASSPSAWTGSYEQYFGPGTRLTVT.

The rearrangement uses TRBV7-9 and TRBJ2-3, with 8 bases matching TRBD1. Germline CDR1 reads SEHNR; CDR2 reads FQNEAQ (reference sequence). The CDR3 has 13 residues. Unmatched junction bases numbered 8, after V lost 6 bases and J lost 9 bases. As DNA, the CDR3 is TGTGCCAGCAGGAACCAGGGGGCGGACACGCAGTATTTT. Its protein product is CASRNQGADTQYF. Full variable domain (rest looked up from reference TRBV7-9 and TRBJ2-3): DTGVSQNPRHKITKRGQNVTFRCDPISEHNRLYWYRQTLGQGPEFLTYFQNEAQLEKSRLLSDRFSAERPKGSFSTLEIQRTEQGDSAMYLCASRNQGADTQYFGPGTRLTVL.

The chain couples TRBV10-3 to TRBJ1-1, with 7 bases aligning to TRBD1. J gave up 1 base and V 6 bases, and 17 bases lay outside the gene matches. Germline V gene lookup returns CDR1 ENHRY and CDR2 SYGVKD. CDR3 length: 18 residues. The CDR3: CAISESVLRQGPNTEAFF. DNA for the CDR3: TGTGCCATCAGCGAATCCGTATTACGACAGGGACCGAACACTGAAGCTTTCTTT.

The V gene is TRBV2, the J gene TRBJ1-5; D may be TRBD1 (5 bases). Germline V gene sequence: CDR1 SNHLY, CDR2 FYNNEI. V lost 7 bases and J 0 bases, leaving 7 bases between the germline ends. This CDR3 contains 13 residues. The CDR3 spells CASMGDSNQPQHF. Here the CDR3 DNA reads TGTGCCAGCATGGGGGATAGCAATCAGCCCCAGCATTTT. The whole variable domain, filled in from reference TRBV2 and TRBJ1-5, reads EPEVTQTPSHQVTQMGQEVILRCVPISNHLYFYWYRQILGQKVEFLVSFYNNEISEKSEIFDDQFSVERPDGSNFTLKIRSTKLEDSAMYFCASMGDSNQPQHFGDGTRLSIL.

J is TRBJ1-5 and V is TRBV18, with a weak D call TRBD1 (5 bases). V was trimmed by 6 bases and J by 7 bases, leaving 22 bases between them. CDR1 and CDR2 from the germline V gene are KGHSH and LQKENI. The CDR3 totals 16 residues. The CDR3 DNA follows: TGTGCCAGCTCCCCGGGGGTAGGGGTATATGGACAGCCCCAGCATTTT. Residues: CASSPGVGVYGQPQHF.

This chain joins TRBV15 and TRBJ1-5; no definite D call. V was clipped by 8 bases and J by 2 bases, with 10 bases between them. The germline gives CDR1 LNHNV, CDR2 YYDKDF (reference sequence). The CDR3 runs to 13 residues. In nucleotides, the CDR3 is TGTGCCACCTCACCGGACCGCAATCAGCCCCAGCATTTT. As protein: CATSPDRNQPQHF.

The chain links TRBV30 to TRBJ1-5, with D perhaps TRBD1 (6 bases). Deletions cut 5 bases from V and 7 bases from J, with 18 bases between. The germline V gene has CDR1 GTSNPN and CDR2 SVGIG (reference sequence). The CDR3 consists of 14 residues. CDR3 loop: CAWASVGGGQPQHF. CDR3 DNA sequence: TGTGCCTGGGCGAGCGTGGGGGGCGGGCAGCCCCAGCATTTT.

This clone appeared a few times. CDR3 nucleotides: TGTGCCAGCAGTTCGGACAGCTACACTGAAGCTTTCTTT. As protein: CASSSDSYTEAFF. This chain uses TRBV27 with TRBJ1-1; D is possibly TRBD1 (6 bases). The V gene's germline CDR1 is MNHEY and CDR2 SMNVEV (reference sequence). The CDR3 has 13 residues. V dropped 4 bases and J dropped 3 bases, with 9 bases sitting between them.

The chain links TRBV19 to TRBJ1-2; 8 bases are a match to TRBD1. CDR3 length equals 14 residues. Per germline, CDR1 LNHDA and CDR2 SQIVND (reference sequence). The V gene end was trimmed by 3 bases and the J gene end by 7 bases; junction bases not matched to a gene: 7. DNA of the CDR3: TGTGCCAGTAGTATTGTTGCAGGGGGCGTTGGCTACACCTTC. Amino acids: CASSIVAGGVGYTF.

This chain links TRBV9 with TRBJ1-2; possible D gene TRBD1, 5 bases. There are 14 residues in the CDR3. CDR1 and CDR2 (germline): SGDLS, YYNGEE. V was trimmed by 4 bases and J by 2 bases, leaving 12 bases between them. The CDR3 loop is CASSPGRQNYGYTF. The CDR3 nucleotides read TGTGCCAGCAGCCCAGGCCGACAGAACTATGGCTACACCTTC.

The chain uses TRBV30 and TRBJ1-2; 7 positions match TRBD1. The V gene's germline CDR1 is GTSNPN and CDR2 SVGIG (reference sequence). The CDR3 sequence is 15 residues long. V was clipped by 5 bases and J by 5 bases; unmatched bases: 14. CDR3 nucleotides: TGTGCCTGGGGTCAGAAGACAGGGATTTGGTATGGCTACACCTTC. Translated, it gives CAWGQKTGIWYGYTF.

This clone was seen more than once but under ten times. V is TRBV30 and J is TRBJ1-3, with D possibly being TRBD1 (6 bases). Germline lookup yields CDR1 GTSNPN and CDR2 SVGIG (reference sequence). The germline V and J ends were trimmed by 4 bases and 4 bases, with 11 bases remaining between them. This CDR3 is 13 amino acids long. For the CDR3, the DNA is TGTGCCTGGAACAAGGGGGGGGGAAACACCATATATTTT. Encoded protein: CAWNKGGGNTIYF.

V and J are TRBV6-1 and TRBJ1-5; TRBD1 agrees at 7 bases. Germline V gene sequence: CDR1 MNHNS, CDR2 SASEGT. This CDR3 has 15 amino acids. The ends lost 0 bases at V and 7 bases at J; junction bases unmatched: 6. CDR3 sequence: CASSEATGFLQPQHF. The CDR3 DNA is TGTGCCAGCAGTGAAGCGACAGGGTTTTTACAGCCCCAGCATTTT.

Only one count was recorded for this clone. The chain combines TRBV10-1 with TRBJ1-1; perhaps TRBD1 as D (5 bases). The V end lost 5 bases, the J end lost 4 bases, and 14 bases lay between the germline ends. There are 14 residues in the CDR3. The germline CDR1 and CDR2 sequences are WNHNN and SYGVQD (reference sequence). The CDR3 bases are TGCGCCAGCAGTCGGGCAGAGAGGGGCACTGAAGCTTTCTTT. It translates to CASSRAERGTEAFF.

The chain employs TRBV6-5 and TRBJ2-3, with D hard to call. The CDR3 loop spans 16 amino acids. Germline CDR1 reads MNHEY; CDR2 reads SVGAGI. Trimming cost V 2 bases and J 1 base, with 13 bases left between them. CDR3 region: CASSYALGGRTDTQYF. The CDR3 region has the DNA TGTGCCAGCAGTTACGCTCTGGGCGGCCGCACAGATACGCAGTATTTT.

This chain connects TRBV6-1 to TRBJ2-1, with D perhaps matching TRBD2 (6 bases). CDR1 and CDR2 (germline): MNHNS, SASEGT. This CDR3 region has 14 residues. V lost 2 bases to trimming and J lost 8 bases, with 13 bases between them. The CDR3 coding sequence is TGTGCCAGCAGTGAAAAGGGACTGAGCGATGAGCAGTTCTTC. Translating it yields CASSEKGLSDEQFF.

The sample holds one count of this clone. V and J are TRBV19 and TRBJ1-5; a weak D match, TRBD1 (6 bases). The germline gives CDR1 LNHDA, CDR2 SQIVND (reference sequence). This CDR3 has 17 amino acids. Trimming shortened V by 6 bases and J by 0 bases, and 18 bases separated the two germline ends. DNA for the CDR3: TGTGCCAGTAGACCCGGGGGCCGGGGACTTAGCAATCAGCCCCAGCATTTT. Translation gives CASRPGGRGLSNQPQHF.

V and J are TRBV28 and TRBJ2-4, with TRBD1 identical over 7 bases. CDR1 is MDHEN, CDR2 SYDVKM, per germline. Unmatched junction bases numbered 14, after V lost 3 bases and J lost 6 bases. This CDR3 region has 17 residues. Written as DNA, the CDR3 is TGTGCCAGCAGTTTTTACCGCCCGGGGCAGGGGGTAAACATTCAGTACTTC. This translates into CASSFYRPGQGVNIQYF.